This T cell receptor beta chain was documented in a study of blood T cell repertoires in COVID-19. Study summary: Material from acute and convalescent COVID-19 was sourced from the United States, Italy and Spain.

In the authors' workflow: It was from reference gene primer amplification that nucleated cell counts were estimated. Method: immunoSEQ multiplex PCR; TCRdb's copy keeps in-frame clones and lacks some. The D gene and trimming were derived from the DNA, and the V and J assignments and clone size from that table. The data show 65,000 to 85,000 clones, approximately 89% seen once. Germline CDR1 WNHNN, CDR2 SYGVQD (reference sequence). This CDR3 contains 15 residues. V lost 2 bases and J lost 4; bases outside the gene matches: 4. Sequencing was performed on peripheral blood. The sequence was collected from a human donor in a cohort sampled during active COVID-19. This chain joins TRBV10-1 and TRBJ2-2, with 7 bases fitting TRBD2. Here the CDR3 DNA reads TGCGCCAGCAGTGAGCCGGGACTATTCACCGGGGAGCTGTTTTTT. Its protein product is CASSEPGLFTGELFF.